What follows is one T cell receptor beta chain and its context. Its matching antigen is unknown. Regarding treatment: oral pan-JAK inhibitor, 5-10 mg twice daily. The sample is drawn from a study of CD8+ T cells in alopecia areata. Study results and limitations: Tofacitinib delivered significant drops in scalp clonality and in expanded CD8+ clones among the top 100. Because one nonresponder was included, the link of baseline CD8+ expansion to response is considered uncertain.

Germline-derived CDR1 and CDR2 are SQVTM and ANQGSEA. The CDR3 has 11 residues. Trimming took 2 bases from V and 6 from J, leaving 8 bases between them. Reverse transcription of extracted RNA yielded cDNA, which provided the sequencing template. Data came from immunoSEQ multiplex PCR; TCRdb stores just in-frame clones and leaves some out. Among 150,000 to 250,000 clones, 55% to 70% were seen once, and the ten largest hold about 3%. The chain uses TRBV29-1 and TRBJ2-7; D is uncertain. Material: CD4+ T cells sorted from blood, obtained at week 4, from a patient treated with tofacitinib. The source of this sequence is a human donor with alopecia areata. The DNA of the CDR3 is TGCAGCGTTGAACAAGGGTTCGAGCAGTACTTC. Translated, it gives CSVEQGFEQYF.